A selection of T cell receptor beta chains follows, all from one sample in a study of blood T cells in healthy people across ages. One entry per CDR3 protein, called by TCRdb with MiXCR from the 5' RACE reads. Here the sample spans some 800,000 distinct CDR3 sequences, roughly 25% being singletons. These data were also filed under a second study, of T cells of mothers and their children.

Sequences were obtained from blood. The receptors originated from a boy younger than 18 in good health. Both conserved end residues are part of each CDR3. A D gene is named only where the DNA matches it firmly. Clone size is given for some rows only: seen once, a few or many times, or a class if the clone is expanded.

V: TRBV29-1; length: 13; D: .; size: .; J: TRBJ2-7; DNA: TGCAACGTACAAATGGCGGAGGAGTACGAGCAGTACTTC; CDR3: CNVQMAEEYEQYF
V: TRBV2; length: 17; D: .; size: .; J: TRBJ1-4; DNA: TGTGCCAGCAACCACAGGACACGGTTGGCAACTAATGAAAAACTGTTTTTT; CDR3: CASNHRTRLATNEKLFF
V: TRBV20-1; length: 16; D: .; size: .; J: TRBJ2-5; DNA: TGCAGTGCTAGAGATCCCACGAAGGGGGAAGAAGAGACCCAGTACTTC; CDR3: CSARDPTKGEEETQYF
V: TRBV21-1; length: 20; D: .; size: .; J: TRBJ2-5; DNA: TGTGCCAGCAGCAAAGGAAGGAGGAGGAATAGCGGGAGGGGAGGAGAGACCCAGTACTTC; CDR3: CASSKGRRRNSGRGGETQYF
V: TRBV20-1; length: 14; D: .; size: .; J: TRBJ1-1; DNA: TGCAGTGCTAGAGATCCGGGGGCGACTACTGAAGCTTTCTTT; CDR3: CSARDPGATTEAFF
V: TRBV14; length: 15; D: TRBD1; size: .; J: TRBJ2-1; DNA: TGTGTCAGCAGCCAAGGGCTGGACAGGGGAATTGAGCAGTTCTTC; CDR3: CVSSQGLDRGIEQFF
V: TRBV20-1; length: 11; D: .; size: once; J: TRBJ2-5; DNA: TGCAGTGCGACCAGGGTTGAGACCCAGTACTTC; CDR3: CSATRVETQYF
V: TRBV7-2; length: 15; D: TRBD2; size: once; J: TRBJ2-7; DNA: TGTGCCAGCAGCTTAGCCCTAGCGGCTTCCTACGAGCAGTACTTC; CDR3: CASSLALAASYEQYF
V: TRBV27; length: 12; D: .; size: few; J: TRBJ1-2; DNA: TGTGCCAGCGGTCGGGGGGCGGTTGGCTACACCTTC; CDR3: CASGRGAVGYTF
V: TRBV28; length: 16; D: TRBD2; size: few; J: TRBJ2-1; DNA: TGTGCCAGCAGGGGAACGGGACTAGCGGGGGCAACCCGCTTGAACTTC; CDR3: CASRGTGLAGATRLNF
V: TRBV7-2; length: 14; D: .; size: .; J: TRBJ2-7; DNA: TGTGCCAGCAGAGAAGCAGGGGGGTCCTACGAGCAGTACTTC; CDR3: CASREAGGSYEQYF
V: TRBV9; length: 14; D: TRBD1; size: few; J: TRBJ1-3; DNA: TGTGCCAGCAGACCGACAGGGGCTGGAAACACCATATATTTT; CDR3: CASRPTGAGNTIYF
V: TRBV7-3; length: 15; D: TRBD1; size: .; J: TRBJ2-1; DNA: TGTGCCAGCAGCTTGGGGACAGGAGGTTCGGGTGAGCAGTTCTTC; CDR3: CASSLGTGGSGEQFF
V: TRBV7-6; length: 14; D: .; size: .; J: TRBJ2-7; DNA: TGTGCCAGCAGCCGGGAAGACTCCTCCTACGAGCAGTACTTC; CDR3: CASSREDSSYEQYF
V: TRBV7-9; length: 14; D: .; size: many; J: TRBJ2-1; DNA: TGTGCCAGCAGCTTCGGGCGGAGTGGCAATGAGCAGTTCTTC; CDR3: CASSFGRSGNEQFF
V: TRBV25-1; length: 17; D: TRBD1; size: .; J: TRBJ2-2; DNA: TGTGCCAGCAGTGGGGGTTTGGGACAGGGGAACACCGGGGAGCTGTTTTTT; CDR3: CASSGGLGQGNTGELFF
V: TRBV13; length: 14; D: TRBD2; size: .; J: TRBJ2-7; DNA: TGTGCCAGCAGCTTAAGGGGACTAGTAGGCGAGCAGTACTTC; CDR3: CASSLRGLVGEQYF
V: TRBV9; length: 14; D: .; size: few; J: TRBJ2-1; DNA: TGTGCCAGCAGCGTTTCCCTGCGAGGCGATGAGCAGTTCTTC; CDR3: CASSVSLRGDEQFF
V: TRBV7-2; length: 12; D: .; size: .; J: TRBJ1-5; DNA: TGTGCCAGCAGCTTCGGTGTTTATACGCAGCATTTT; CDR3: CASSFGVYTQHF
V: TRBV5-6; length: 15; D: .; size: few; J: TRBJ1-5; DNA: TGTGCCAGCAGCTTTGGGGAGGTGAGCAATCAGCCCCAGCATTTT; CDR3: CASSFGEVSNQPQHF
V: TRBV21-1; length: 20; D: .; size: .; J: TRBJ2-3; DNA: TGTGCCAGCAGCATTGTCGACATTGTGGACCGTGCGTCTAGCACAGATACGCAGTATTTT; CDR3: CASSIVDIVDRASSTDTQYF
V: TRBV6-5; length: 14; D: TRBD1; size: .; J: TRBJ1-2; DNA: TGTGCCAGCAGTTTTGGACAGGGAACTCAAGGCTACACCTTC; CDR3: CASSFGQGTQGYTF
V: TRBV4-3; length: 14; D: .; size: .; J: TRBJ1-5; DNA: TGCGCCAGCAGCCAAGGGGACAAGCGACAGCCCCAGCATTTT; CDR3: CASSQGDKRQPQHF
V: TRBV28; length: 14; D: .; size: few; J: TRBJ2-7; DNA: TGTGCCAGCAGTCCGTGGGAGACCGCGGACGAGCAGTACTTC; CDR3: CASSPWETADEQYF
V: TRBV29-1; length: 15; D: TRBD1; size: few; J: TRBJ2-5; DNA: TGCAGCGTTGAGATACCGACAGGGGGCCGAGAGACCCAGTACTTC; CDR3: CSVEIPTGGRETQYF
V: TRBV7-2; length: 14; D: .; size: .; J: TRBJ2-7; DNA: TGTGCCAGCAGCTTCGGGGAACAGGGAAACGAGCAGTACTTC; CDR3: CASSFGEQGNEQYF
V: TRBV9; length: 15; D: TRBD1; size: .; J: TRBJ2-3; DNA: TGTGCCAGCAGAGCCGGGACAGGGCCCGGGGATACGCAGTATTTT; CDR3: CASRAGTGPGDTQYF
V: TRBV2; length: 16; D: TRBD2; size: .; J: TRBJ2-3; DNA: TGTGCCAGCAGCCCGACTAGCGGGAGGGGCACAGATACGCAGTATTTT; CDR3: CASSPTSGRGTDTQYF
V: TRBV29-1; length: 14; D: TRBD2; size: .; J: TRBJ2-1; DNA: TGCAGCGGGGTTCGGCGGGAGGGCATTAATGAGCAGTTCTTC; CDR3: CSGVRREGINEQFF
V: TRBV19; length: 14; D: TRBD1; size: .; J: TRBJ2-7; DNA: TGTGCCAGTGCCTGGGGGACAGGAGACTACGAGCAGTACTTC; CDR3: CASAWGTGDYEQYF